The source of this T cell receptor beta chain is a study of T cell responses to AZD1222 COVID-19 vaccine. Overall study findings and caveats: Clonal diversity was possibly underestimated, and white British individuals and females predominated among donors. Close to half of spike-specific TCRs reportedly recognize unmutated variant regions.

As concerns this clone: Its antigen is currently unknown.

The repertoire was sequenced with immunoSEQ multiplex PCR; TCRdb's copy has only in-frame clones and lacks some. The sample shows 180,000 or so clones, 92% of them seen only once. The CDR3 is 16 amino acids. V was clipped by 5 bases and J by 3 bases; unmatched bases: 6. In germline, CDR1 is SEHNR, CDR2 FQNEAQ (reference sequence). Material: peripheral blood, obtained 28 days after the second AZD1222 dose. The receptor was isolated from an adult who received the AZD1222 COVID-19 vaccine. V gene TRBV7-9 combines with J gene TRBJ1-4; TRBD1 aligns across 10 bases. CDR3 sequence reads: CASSPGQGVANEKLFF. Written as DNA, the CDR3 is TGTGCCAGCAGCCCCGGACAGGGGGTTGCTAATGAAAAACTGTTTTTT.